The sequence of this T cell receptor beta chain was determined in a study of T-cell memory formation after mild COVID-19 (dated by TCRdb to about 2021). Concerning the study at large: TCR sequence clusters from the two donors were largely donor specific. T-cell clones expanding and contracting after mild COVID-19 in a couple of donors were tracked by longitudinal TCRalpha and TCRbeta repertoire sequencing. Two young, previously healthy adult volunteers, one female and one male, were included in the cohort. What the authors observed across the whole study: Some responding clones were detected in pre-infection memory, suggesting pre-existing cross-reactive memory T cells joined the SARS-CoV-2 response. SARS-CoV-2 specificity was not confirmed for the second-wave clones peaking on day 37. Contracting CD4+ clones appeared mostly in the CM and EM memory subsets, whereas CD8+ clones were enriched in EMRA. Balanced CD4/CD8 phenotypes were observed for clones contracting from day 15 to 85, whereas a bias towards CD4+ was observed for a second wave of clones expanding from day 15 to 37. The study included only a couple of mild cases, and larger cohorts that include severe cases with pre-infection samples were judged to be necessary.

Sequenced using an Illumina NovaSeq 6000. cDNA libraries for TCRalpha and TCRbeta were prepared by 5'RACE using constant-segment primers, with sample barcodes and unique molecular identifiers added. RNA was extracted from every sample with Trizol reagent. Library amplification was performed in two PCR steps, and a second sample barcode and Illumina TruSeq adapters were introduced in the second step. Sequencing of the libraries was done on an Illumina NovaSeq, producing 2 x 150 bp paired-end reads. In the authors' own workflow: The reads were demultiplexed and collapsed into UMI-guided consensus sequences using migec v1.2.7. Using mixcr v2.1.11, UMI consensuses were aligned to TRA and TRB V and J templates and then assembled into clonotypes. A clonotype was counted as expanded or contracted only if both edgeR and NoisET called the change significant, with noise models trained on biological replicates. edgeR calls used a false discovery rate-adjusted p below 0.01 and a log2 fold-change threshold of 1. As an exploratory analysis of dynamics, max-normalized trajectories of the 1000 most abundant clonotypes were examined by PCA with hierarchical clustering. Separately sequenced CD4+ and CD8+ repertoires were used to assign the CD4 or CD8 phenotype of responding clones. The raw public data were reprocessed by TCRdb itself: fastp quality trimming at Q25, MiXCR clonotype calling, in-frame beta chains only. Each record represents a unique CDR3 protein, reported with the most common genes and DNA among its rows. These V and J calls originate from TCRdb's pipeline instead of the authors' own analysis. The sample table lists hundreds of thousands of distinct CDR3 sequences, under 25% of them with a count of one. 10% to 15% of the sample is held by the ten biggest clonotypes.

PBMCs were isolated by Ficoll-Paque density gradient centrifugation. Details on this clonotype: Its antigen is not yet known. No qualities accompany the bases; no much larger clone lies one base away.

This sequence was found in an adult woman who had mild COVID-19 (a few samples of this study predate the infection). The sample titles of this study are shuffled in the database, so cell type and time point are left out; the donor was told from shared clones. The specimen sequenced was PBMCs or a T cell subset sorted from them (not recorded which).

For the CDR3, the sequence is CASSLAGGGRGDEQFF. In nucleotides, the sequence is TGCGCCAGCAGCTTGGCCGGGGGGGGCCGAGGCGATGAGCAGTTCTTC. The sequence joins TRBV5-1 to TRBJ2-1, with 8 bases matching TRBD2. Compared with germline, V lacks 0 bases and J lacks 8 bases; bases without a gene match: 10. CDR1 is given as SGHRS and CDR2 as YFSETQ, both from the germline V gene. The CDR3 numbers 16 residues from cysteine through phenylalanine. CDR3 DNA only is kept here, 48 bases in frame from base 1.